These 18 T cell receptor beta chains came from one sample sequenced in a study of Graves' ophthalmopathy and Graves' hyperthyroidism. RNA transcripts were the source from which TCR beta CDR3 regions were amplified. The library came from an HTBI-primed first-round RT-PCR and a second-round multiplex PCR. TCRdb itself ran the multiplex PCR reads through MiXCR, one entry per CDR3 protein. The sample includes 900,000 to 1,200,000 distinct CDR3 sequences, 35% to 40% of them seen just once. The sample comprised peripheral blood or thyroid tissue (not recorded which). The receptors were gathered from an adult man with Graves' hyperthyroidism.

The V gene is TRBV6-5, the J gene TRBJ1-1; D gene unclear. Per germline, CDR1 MNHEY and CDR2 SVGAGI. The CDR3 is made up of 15 amino acids. V lost 0 bases and J lost 2, with 10 bases in between. The CDR3 loop is CASSYSKAINTEAFF. The CDR3 DNA follows: TGTGCCAGCAGTTACTCGAAGGCAATAAACACTGAAGCTTTCTTT.

This clonotype was detected ten times or more. V is TRBV24-1 and J is TRBJ2-5, with D perhaps being TRBD1 or TRBD2 (5 bases each). Trimming stripped 4 bases from V and 1 base from J, with 24 bases between. Germline CDR1 KGHDR, CDR2 SFDVKD. The CDR3 is made up of 19 amino acids. CDR3 coding DNA: TGTGCCACCAGTGACCCTACGGGACGGAAGATTGCACCCCAAGAGACCCAGTACTTC. Its translation: CATSDPTGRKIAPQETQYF.

The V and J genes are TRBV5-1 and TRBJ1-4; D is perhaps TRBD1 (5 bases). The CDR3 length is 15 residues. Trimming took off 1 base at V and 1 base at J, with 8 bases between the two ends. Germline CDR1 SGHRS, CDR2 YFSETQ. CDR3 nucleotide sequence: TGCGCCAGCAGCTTGCGGGACGGAACTAATGAAAAACTGTTTTTT. Translating it yields CASSLRDGTNEKLFF.

Of note for this clonotype: A much bigger clone sits one base away, suggesting this may be a read error. The genes are TRBV7-8 and TRBJ2-5; D may be TRBD2 (6 bases). Germline loops: CDR1 SGHVS, CDR2 FQNEAQ. With 7 bases removed from V and 5 bases from J, the gap between germline ends came to 23 bases. There are 16 residues in the CDR3. CDR3 sequence: CASTPGWLARAETQYF. The CDR3 DNA sequence: TGTGCCAGCACCCCCGGTTGGCTAGCGAGAGCGGAGACCCAGTACTTC.

In regard to this clonotype: The junction differs from germline at one of its ends, possibly a read error. The chain joins TRBV6-1 to TRBJ1-5, with D possibly being TRBD1 (6 bases). The length of the CDR3 is 14 residues. Germline assignment: CDR1 MNHNS and CDR2 SASEGT. CDR3 in amino acids: CAISPTGGNQPRHF. DNA of the CDR3: TGTGCCATCAGTCCGACGGGGGGCAATCAGCCCCGGCATTTT.

About this clonotype itself: A read error may explain this, as a much larger clone is one base away. This chain links TRBV6-6 with TRBJ2-7; weak D call: TRBD2 (5 bases). V lost 6 bases, J lost 5 bases, and 5 bases lay in between. CDR3 length: 10 amino acids. The germline V gene encodes CDR1 MNHNY and CDR2 SVGAGI (reference sequence). CDR3 DNA sequence: TGTGCCAGCAGGAGGGACGAGCAGTACTTC. It encodes CASRRDEQYF.

This clonotype was seen ten or more times. The rearrangement joins TRBV29-1 to TRBJ2-7, with D possibly TRBD2 on 5 matching bases. V gave up 0 bases and J gave up 3 bases, with 6 bases separating them. The length of the CDR3 is 12 residues. CDR1 and CDR2 (germline): SQVTM, ANQGSEA. The CDR3 DNA follows: TGCAGCGTTGAAGAACGGGACTACGAGCAGTACTTC. Protein sequence: CSVEERDYEQYF.

Ten or more counts support this clonotype. The DNA for the CDR3 is TGTGCCAGCAGCGTAGGGGACTCCTATAATTCACCCCTCCACTTT. Translation: CASSVGDSYNSPLHF. The chain combines TRBV9 with TRBJ1-6; D is unclear. In germline, CDR1 is SGDLS, CDR2 YYNGEE. The CDR3 length is 15 residues. V was shortened by 0 bases and J by 0 bases, with 4 bases between the two germline ends.

The chain recombines TRBV29-1 with TRBJ2-7; D unresolved. CDR3 length: 11 amino acids. Germline-derived CDR1 and CDR2 are SQVTM and ANQGSEA. The V end was cut by 0 bases, the J end by 5 bases, with 5 bases between. The CDR3 DNA sequence: TGCAGCGTTGAAGATTGGGACGAGCAGTACTTC. Its protein is CSVEDWDEQYF.

This clonotype was seen many times. The V gene is TRBV7-9, the J gene TRBJ2-2; D is uncertain. With 5 bases removed from V and 0 bases from J, the gap between germline ends came to 7 bases. The CDR3 is made up of 14 amino acids. Germline V lookup: CDR1 SEHNR, CDR2 FQNEAQ (reference sequence). The CDR3 DNA follows: TGTGCCAGCAGCCGAAAATCGAACACCGGGGAGCTGTTTTTT. As protein: CASSRKSNTGELFF.

In regard to this clonotype: One junction end disagrees with the germline gene, perhaps due to a read error. V is TRBV29-1 and J is TRBJ1-6; the D is unclear. Germline CDR1 SQVTM, CDR2 ANQGSEA. The CDR3 length is 13 residues. As DNA, the CDR3 is TGCAGCGTGAGGGAGGATGAGAAGTCACTCCTCCACTTT. Protein sequence: CSVREDEKSLLHF.

This clonotype appeared once. The J gene is TRBJ1-2, the V gene TRBV20-1, with 11 bases lining up with TRBD1. After removal of 3 bases from V and 8 bases from J, the junction contained 11 bases not matched to a gene. Germline CDR1 is DFQATT and CDR2 is SNEGSKA (reference sequence). CDR3 length: 15 amino acids. CDR3 DNA: TGCAGTGCTAGCCGGGACAGGGGGTTTCCGTCAGGCTACACCTTC. Protein product: CSASRDRGFPSGYTF.

This clonotype was recorded many times. The V and J genes are TRBV24-1 and TRBJ2-2; 9 positions agree with TRBD2. The CDR3 covers 16 residues. J lost 5 bases, V lost 4 bases, and 7 bases had no gene match. Germline V gene sequence: CDR1 KGHDR, CDR2 SFDVKD. CDR3 DNA sequence: TGTGCCACCAGTGACCCGAGCGGGGGGAGTACCGGGGAGCTGTTTTTT. It is translated as CATSDPSGGSTGELFF.

The chain recombines TRBV29-1 with TRBJ1-5; D is perhaps TRBD1 (6 bases). This CDR3 is built from 13 residues. The germline gives CDR1 SQVTM, CDR2 ANQGSEA. V dropped 4 bases and J dropped 7 bases, with 14 bases sitting between them. The CDR3, as DNA: TGCAGCGTTGCCTCAGGGGTCGGCCAGCCCCAGCATTTT. It yields the protein CSVASGVGQPQHF. The full variable domain, its missing parts supplied by reference TRBV29-1 and TRBJ1-5, is SAVISQKPSRDICQRGTSLTIQCQVDSQVTMMFWYRQQPGQSLTLIATANQGSEATYESGFVIDKFPISRPNLTFSTLTVSNMSPEDSSIYLCSVASGVGQPQHFGDGTRLSIL.

The table lists this clonotype with a count of one. This sequence may be a read error, since a much larger clone differs from it by one base. V is TRBV7-9 and J is TRBJ1-6; 8 bases map to TRBD1. J gave up 17 bases and V 5 bases, and 8 bases lay outside the gene matches. The CDR3 is 12 amino acids. Germline lookup yields CDR1 SEHNR and CDR2 FQNEAQ (reference sequence). The CDR3 sequence is CASSAGGVNIHF. The CDR3 nucleotides read TGTGCCAGCAGCGCAGGGGGCGTGAACATCCACTTT.

This clonotype was counted at least ten times. The rearrangement joins TRBV6-2 or TRBV6-3 to TRBJ1-1, with TRBD1 identical over 8 bases. Germline-derived CDR1 and CDR2 are MNHEY and SVGEGT. With 6 bases clipped from V and 10 bases from J, the junction kept 4 bases outside the gene matches. The CDR3 length is 11 residues. CDR3: CASRRTGGAFF. The CDR3 nucleotides are TGTGCCAGCAGGAGAACAGGGGGAGCTTTCTTT.

The chain has TRBV2 and TRBJ1-2; no clear D gene. The CDR3 is made up of 14 amino acids. V lost 7 bases and J 5 bases, leaving 17 bases between the germline ends. Germline values: CDR1 SNHLY, CDR2 FYNNEI. The CDR3 sequence: CASIFGLAGYGYTF. DNA of the CDR3: TGTGCCAGCATTTTTGGACTAGCAGGTTATGGCTACACCTTC.

The chain recombines TRBV19 with TRBJ1-5; possible D gene TRBD1, 5 bases. The V end was cut by 7 bases, the J end by 7 bases, with 26 bases between. The CDR3 runs to 17 residues. From germline, CDR1 is LNHDA and CDR2 SQIVND (reference sequence). The CDR3 loop reads CASIRDGTFNRNQPQHF. For the CDR3, the DNA is TGTGCCAGTATCCGGGACGGAACTTTTAATCGAAACCAGCCCCAGCATTTT. Drawing the rest from reference TRBV19 and TRBJ1-5, the complete variable domain is DGGITQSPKYLFRKEGQNVTLSCEQNLNHDAMYWYRQDPGQGLRLIYYSQIVNDFQKGDIAEGYSVSREKKESFPLTVTSAQKNPTAFYLCASIRDGTFNRNQPQHFGDGTRLSIL.